The 20 T cell receptor beta chains below come from one sample, sequenced in a study of T cell responses to AZD1222 COVID-19 vaccine. Here immunoSEQ multiplex PCR was the method, and the copy in TCRdb shows in-frame clones only, minus some. The data hold 75,000 to 100,000 clones, with roughly nine tenths observed a single time. The specimen comprised peripheral blood, sampled on day 0 of AZD1222 vaccination. These TCRs come from an adult in good health.

J is TRBJ2-7 and V is TRBV7-6; D is undetermined. The V end was cut by 0 bases, the J end by 0 bases, with 3 bases between. CDR1 SGHVS and CDR2 FNYEAQ come from the germline V gene. The CDR3 is 13 amino acids. The CDR3 loop is CASSLASSYEQYF. For the CDR3, the DNA is TGTGCCAGCAGCTTAGCCTCCTCCTACGAGCAGTACTTC. The whole variable domain, filled in from reference TRBV7-6 and TRBJ2-7, reads GAGVSQSPRYKVTKRGQDVALRCDPISGHVSLYWYRQALGQGPEFLTYFNYEAQQDKSGLPNDRFSAERPEGSISTLTIQRTEQRDSAMYRCASSLASSYEQYFGPGTRLTVT.

The chain uses TRBV6-1 and TRBJ1-3; no definite D call. The CDR3 consists of 12 residues. With 3 bases removed from V and 3 bases from J, the gap between germline ends came to 3 bases. Germline V gene lookup returns CDR1 MNHNS and CDR2 SASEGT. CDR3 nucleotides: TGTGCCAGCAGTGATCATGGAAACACCATATATTTT. Translation: CASSDHGNTIYF.

The chain couples TRBV4-2 to TRBJ1-2; TRBD1 is a possible D gene (6 bases). This CDR3 has 15 residues. Germline V gives CDR1 LGHNA, CDR2 YNFKEQ. V was cut by 0 bases and J by 4 bases, with 12 bases left in between. The CDR3 sequence is CASSQDIGTPYGYTF. The DNA of the CDR3 is TGTGCCAGCAGCCAAGATATAGGGACACCCTATGGCTACACCTTC.

This chain uses TRBV11-1 with TRBJ1-1, with D unclear. Germline V lookup: CDR1 SGHAT, CDR2 FQDESV (reference sequence). This CDR3 has 13 residues. Trimming stripped 1 base from V and 1 base from J, with 4 bases between. CDR3 bases: TGTGCCAGCAGCTTAGGACAGAACACTGAAGCTTTCTTT. It codes for CASSLGQNTEAFF.

The rearrangement joins TRBV3-1 (or the pseudogene TRBV3-2) to TRBJ2-2, with 9 bases lining up with TRBD2. The germline gives CDR1 LGHDT, CDR2 YNNKEL (reference sequence). This CDR3 region has 14 residues. J lost 11 bases, V lost 4 bases, and 8 bases had no gene match. CDR3 nucleotide sequence: TGTGCCAGCAGCCCCGGACTAGCGCGAGGAGAGCTGTTTTTT. Translation gives CASSPGLARGELFF.

The chain is built from TRBV27 and TRBJ1-1; TRBD1 agrees at 7 bases. V lost 5 bases, J lost 11 bases, and 17 bases stayed unmatched. The CDR3 runs to 15 residues. CDR1 MNHEY and CDR2 SMNVEV come from the germline V gene (reference sequence). The CDR3 reads CASSPDRRNALRAFF. The CDR3 bases are TGTGCCAGCAGTCCGGACAGGAGAAATGCCTTGAGGGCTTTCTTT.

This clone was counted between two and nine times. This sample includes further DNA sequences coding for the same CDR3. This chain joins TRBV5-4 and TRBJ2-7; no reliable D call. This CDR3 is 11 amino acids long. Germline lookup yields CDR1 SGHNT and CDR2 YYREEE (reference sequence). The V end was cut by 0 bases, the J end by 6 bases, with 4 bases between. In nucleotides, the CDR3 is TGTGCCAGCAGCTTGGGTGCCGAGCAGTACTTC. It encodes CASSLGAEQYF.

The J gene is TRBJ2-3, the V gene TRBV4-2, with TRBD2 matching over 8 bases. The trim removed 8 bases at V and 2 bases at J, leaving 9 bases unmatched. Per the germline V gene, CDR1 is LGHNA and CDR2 is YNFKEQ. CDR3 length: 15 amino acids. CDR3 sequence reads: CASCLAGSLTDTQYF. Written as DNA, the CDR3 is TGTGCCAGCTGCTTAGCGGGATCCCTCACAGATACGCAGTATTTT.

Comments on this clone: At the DNA level, this CDR3 is encoded by other sequences in the same sample as well. This sequence joins TRBV6-5 and TRBJ2-2; D ambiguous. The CDR3 sequence is 14 residues long. The V gene's germline CDR1 is MNHEY and CDR2 SVGAGI. Trimming shortened V by 0 bases and J by 5 bases, and 7 bases separated the two germline ends. The CDR3 nucleotides are TGTGCCAGCAGTTACTCGTTAGGGACCGGGGAGCTGTTTTTT. Protein: CASSYSLGTGELFF.

The V call is TRBV4-1, the J call TRBJ1-1, with 8 bases that match TRBD1. CDR1 and CDR2 (germline): MGHRA, YSYEKL. The CDR3 is 15 residues long. Trimming took 1 base from V and 11 from J; bases not matched to a gene: 12. The CDR3 sequence: CASSQASGGAVVAFF. DNA of the CDR3: TGCGCCAGCAGCCAAGCGTCAGGGGGCGCGGTGGTGGCTTTCTTT.

This chain joins TRBV7-2 and TRBJ2-3; 9 bases align to TRBD2. CDR1 is SGHTA, CDR2 FQGNSA, per germline. The CDR3 sequence is 15 residues long. V shed 1 base, J shed 3 bases, and the junction held 2 bases outside the gene matches. CDR3 coding DNA: TGTGCCAGCAGCTTAGTCGCGGGGGGGACAGATACGCAGTATTTT. Its translation: CASSLVAGGTDTQYF.

The rearrangement uses TRBV7-2 and TRBJ2-3; D remains ambiguous. Trimming took off 5 bases at V and 9 bases at J, with 12 bases between the two ends. CDR1 is SGHTA and CDR2 is FQGNSA in the germline V gene. The CDR3 is 12 residues long. CDR3 DNA: TGTGCCAGCAGCCGAGCTCAAGAAACGCAGTATTTT. Translated, it gives CASSRAQETQYF.

The rearrangement uses TRBV12-3 or TRBV12-4 and TRBJ2-3; D may be TRBD1 (5 bases). CDR3 length: 13 amino acids. V was pared by 6 bases and J by 2 bases, with 9 bases between. The DNA for the CDR3 is TGTGCCAGCAGCCAGGGCTACACAGATACGCAGTATTTT. Its translation: CASSQGYTDTQYF.

The gene calls are TRBV6-2 or TRBV6-3 and TRBJ2-7, with TRBD2 matching over 9 bases. The CDR3 loop spans 14 amino acids. Germline V gene data show CDR1 as MNHEY and CDR2 as SVGEGT. V shed 6 bases, J shed 6 bases, and the junction held 9 bases outside the gene matches. CDR3 DNA: TGTGCCAGCAGCCTAAGGGCGGGAGGGCGCGAGCAGTACTTC. It is translated as CASSLRAGGREQYF.

The V gene is TRBV14, the J gene TRBJ2-1; D might be TRBD1 (6 bases). This CDR3 comprises 13 residues. Germline-derived CDR1 and CDR2 are SGHDN and FVKESK. V was shortened by 2 bases and J by 7 bases, with 9 bases between the two germline ends. The CDR3 DNA reads TGTGCCAGCAGCCAATATCAGGGGAATGAGCAGTTCTTC. This sequence encodes CASSQYQGNEQFF. Drawing the rest from reference TRBV14 and TRBJ2-1, the complete variable domain is EAGVTQFPSHSVIEKGQTVTLRCDPISGHDNLYWYRRVMGKEIKFLLHFVKESKQDESGMPNNRFLAERTGGTYSTLKVQPAELEDSGVYFCASSQYQGNEQFFGPGTRLTVL.

In regard to this clone: Other DNA sequences from this sample encode an identical CDR3 as well. The rearrangement links TRBV12-3 or TRBV12-4 to TRBJ1-1; D ambiguous. The ends were cut back, 3 bases at V and 2 bases at J, with 7 bases in the middle. This CDR3 spans 13 amino acids. The CDR3 bases are TGTGCCAGCAGTTTGGCGGAAAACACTGAAGCTTTCTTT. Residues: CASSLAENTEAFF.

This clone has only one observation. The chain recombines TRBV7-8 with TRBJ1-2; possible D gene TRBD1, 5 bases. There are 18 residues in the CDR3. Trimming cost V 1 base and J 10 bases, with 28 bases left between them. The germline CDR1 and CDR2 sequences are SGHVS and FQNEAQ. The CDR3 region is CASSLVSRREGRNTNYTF. CDR3 bases: TGTGCCAGCAGCTTAGTATCTAGGAGGGAGGGGCGAAATACCAACTACACCTTC. Full variable domain (rest looked up from reference TRBV7-8 and TRBJ1-2): GAGVSQSPRYKVAKRGQDVALRCDPISGHVSLFWYQQALGQGPEFLTYFQNEAQLDKSGLPSDRFFAERPEGSVSTLKIQRTQQEDSAVYLCASSLVSRREGRNTNYTFGSGTRLTVV.

The V gene is TRBV15, the J gene TRBJ2-1; D is unclear. Trimming stripped 6 bases from V and 0 bases from J, with 9 bases between. The CDR3 loop spans 14 amino acids. The germline V gene has CDR1 LNHNV and CDR2 YYDKDF (reference sequence). The CDR3 here is CATRQADSYNEQFF. In nucleotides, the CDR3 is TGTGCCACCAGGCAAGCTGACTCCTACAATGAGCAGTTCTTC.

The rearrangement links TRBV6-1 to TRBJ2-7; D is tentatively TRBD1 or TRBD2 (5 bases each). The V gene lost 2 bases and the J gene lost 0 bases, with 17 bases spanning the gap. The germline gives CDR1 MNHNS, CDR2 SASEGT. This CDR3 contains 17 residues. CDR3 protein: CASSETPGTDSSYEQYF. DNA of the CDR3: TGTGCCAGCAGTGAAACGCCCGGGACCGACAGCTCCTACGAGCAGTACTTC.

The chain couples TRBV7-9 to TRBJ1-2; 8 bases are shared with TRBD1. The CDR3 covers 12 residues. The V gene's germline CDR1 is SEHNR and CDR2 FQNEAQ (reference sequence). V lost 6 bases to trimming and J lost 7 bases; unmatched junction nucleotides: 4. CDR3 DNA sequence: TGTGCCAGCAGGCCAGACAGGGGTGGCTACACCTTC. Residues: CASRPDRGGYTF.